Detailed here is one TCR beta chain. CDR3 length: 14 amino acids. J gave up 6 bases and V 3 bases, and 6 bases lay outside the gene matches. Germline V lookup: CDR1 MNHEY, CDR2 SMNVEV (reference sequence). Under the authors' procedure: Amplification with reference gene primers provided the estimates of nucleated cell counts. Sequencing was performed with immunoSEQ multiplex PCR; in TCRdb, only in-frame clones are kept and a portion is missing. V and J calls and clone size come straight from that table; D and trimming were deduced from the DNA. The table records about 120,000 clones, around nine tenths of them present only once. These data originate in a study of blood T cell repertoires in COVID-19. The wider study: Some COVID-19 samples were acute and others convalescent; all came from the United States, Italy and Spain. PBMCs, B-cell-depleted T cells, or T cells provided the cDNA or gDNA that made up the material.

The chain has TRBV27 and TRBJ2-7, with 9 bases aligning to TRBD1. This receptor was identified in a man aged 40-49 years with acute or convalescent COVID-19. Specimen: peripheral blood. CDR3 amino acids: CASSFTGTGIEQYF. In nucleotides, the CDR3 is TGTGCCAGCAGTTTTACCGGGACAGGGATCGAGCAGTACTTC.